One TCR beta chain is described in this entry. Germline V gene lookup returns CDR1 MRHNA and CDR2 SNTAGT. Trimming stripped 3 bases from V and 5 bases from J, with 10 bases between. CDR3 size: 14 residues. The data were produced by immunoSEQ multiplex PCR, yet TCRdb's version contains in-frame clones alone and is incomplete. The sample includes approximately 50,000 clones, approximately 88% of them seen just once. This sample was taken from a study of T cell responses to AZD1222 COVID-19 vaccine. Study background: Researchers grouped second doses given at about 4 or about 12 weeks into one pool.

This clonotype originated in an adult in good health. The rearrangement uses TRBV6-4 and TRBJ2-2; D unclear. The sample was peripheral blood, taken on day 0 of AZD1222 vaccination. The CDR3 reads CASSEKGETGELFF. The CDR3 nucleotides read TGTGCCAGCAGTGAGAAAGGAGAGACCGGGGAGCTGTTTTTT.